This T cell receptor beta chain was captured by sequencing in a study of naive and memory T cell subsets. V lost 0 bases and J 0 bases, leaving 3 bases between the germline ends. The length of the CDR3 is 13 residues. CDR1 and CDR2 (germline): SGHDN, FVKESK. The beta constant-region primer was an equimolar mix of two oligonucleotides covering TRBC1 and TRBC2. One entry per CDR3 protein, called by TCRdb with MiXCR from the UMI-ligation and nested PCR reads. The sample consists of around 90,000 distinct CDR3 sequences, 7% to 8% of them appearing once. The rearrangement links TRBV14 to TRBJ2-7; D not resolved. This receptor was taken from a human donor in good health. Sequencing input: central memory CD4+ T cells from blood. CDR3 coding DNA: TGTGCCAGCAGCCAAGACTACTCCTACGAGCAGTACTTC. It codes for CASSQDYSYEQYF. The full variable domain, completed using reference TRBV14 and TRBJ2-7, is EAGVTQFPSHSVIEKGQTVTLRCDPISGHDNLYWYRRVMGKEIKFLLHFVKESKQDESGMPNNRFLAERTGGTYSTLKVQPAELEDSGVYFCASSQDYSYEQYFGPGTRLTVT.